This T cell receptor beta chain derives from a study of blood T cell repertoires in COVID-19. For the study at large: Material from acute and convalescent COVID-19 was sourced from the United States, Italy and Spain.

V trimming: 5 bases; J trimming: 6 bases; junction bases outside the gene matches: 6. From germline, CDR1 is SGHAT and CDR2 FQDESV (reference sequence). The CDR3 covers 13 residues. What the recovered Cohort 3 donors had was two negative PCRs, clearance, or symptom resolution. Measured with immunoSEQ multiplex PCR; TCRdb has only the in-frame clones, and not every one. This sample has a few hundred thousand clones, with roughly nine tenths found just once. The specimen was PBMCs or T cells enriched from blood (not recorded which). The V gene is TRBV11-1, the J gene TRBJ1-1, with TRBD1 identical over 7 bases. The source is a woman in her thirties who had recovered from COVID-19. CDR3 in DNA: TGTGCCAGCAGCAAAGACAGGGCCGCTGAAGCTTTCTTT. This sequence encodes CASSKDRAAEAFF.